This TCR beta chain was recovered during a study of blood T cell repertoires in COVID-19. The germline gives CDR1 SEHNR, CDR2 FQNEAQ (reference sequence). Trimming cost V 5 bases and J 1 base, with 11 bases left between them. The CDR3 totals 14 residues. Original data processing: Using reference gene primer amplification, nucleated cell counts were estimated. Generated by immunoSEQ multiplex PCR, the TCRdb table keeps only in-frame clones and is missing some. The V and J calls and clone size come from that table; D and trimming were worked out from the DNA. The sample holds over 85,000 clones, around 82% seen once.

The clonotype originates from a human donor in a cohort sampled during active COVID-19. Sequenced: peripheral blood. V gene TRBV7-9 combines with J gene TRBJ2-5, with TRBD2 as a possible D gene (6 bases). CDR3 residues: CASSRSSGQETQYF. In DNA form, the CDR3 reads TGTGCCAGCAGCCGGAGTAGCGGCCAAGAGACCCAGTACTTC.